The 25 T cell receptor beta chains reported below all come from one sample, sequenced in a study of blood T cells in healthy people across ages (dated by TCRdb to 2015 to 2017). Libraries came from 5' RACE. The sample was run on an Illumina HiSeq 2500. The second PCR ran for about 7 to 11 cycles and used a J-beta primer mix along with a sample-barcoded 5' primer. TCRdb reprocessed the public reads (quality trimming at Q25 with fastp, clone calling with MiXCR) and kept in-frame beta chains. Every distinct CDR3 protein forms one entry, paired with its most common genes and DNA. In this sample the table shows approximately 810,000 distinct CDR3 sequences, about 28% of which occur a single time. Of the sample, around 15% falls within the top ten clones. Sequencing was done on a sample of blood. The receptors derive from a woman of 80 years or more in good health.

This clonotype occurred a few times. The chain carries TRBV7-2 and TRBJ2-5; no firm D call. Germline CDR1 reads SGHTA; CDR2 reads FQGNSA. The CDR3 spans 12 residues. The V end lost 1 base, the J end lost 9 bases, and 9 bases lay between the germline ends. CDR3 region: CASSLGLKAQYF. CDR3 bases: TGTGCCAGCAGCTTAGGGTTGAAGGCCCAGTACTTC.

The chain carries TRBV19 and TRBJ1-2; D is unresolved. Germline assignment: CDR1 LNHDA and CDR2 SQIVND (reference sequence). V dropped 4 bases and J dropped 3 bases, with 6 bases sitting between them. This CDR3 comprises 12 residues. This chain's CDR3 is CASSTTDYGYTF. CDR3 coding DNA: TGTGCCAGTAGTACGACGGACTATGGCTACACCTTC.

In the case of this clonotype: At one of its ends the junction is not consistent with the germline gene, which may arise from a read error. V usage is TRBV6-1 and J usage is TRBJ1-6; D possibly corresponds to TRBD1 (5 bases). CDR3 length: 16 amino acids. Germline CDR1 and CDR2: MNHNS and SASEGT. The CDR3 here is CASSEWVDSYNSPLHF. CDR3 bases: TGTGCCAGCAGTGAATGGGTTGACAGTTATAATTCGCCCCTCCACTTT.

This clonotype was picked up many times. The J gene is TRBJ2-4, the V gene TRBV3-1; 7 positions match TRBD1. Trimming removed 4 bases from V and 3 bases from J; junction bases left unmatched: 9. CDR3 length: 16 residues. Germline lookup yields CDR1 LGHDT and CDR2 YNNKEL (reference sequence). DNA for the CDR3: TGTGCCAGCAGCCCTGTAGGGGGCGCAGGCAAAAACATTCAGTACTTC. Its protein is CASSPVGGAGKNIQYF.

This clonotype was seen at least ten times. The rearrangement links TRBV28 to TRBJ2-5; D uncertain. The CDR3 length is 13 residues. Trimming left V 1 base short and J 2 bases short, with 5 bases between. Germline loops: CDR1 MDHEN, CDR2 SYDVKM. CDR3 DNA: TGTGCCAGCAGTTTATACAGTCAAGAGACCCAGTACTTC. It is translated as CASSLYSQETQYF.

Regarding this clonotype: A much larger clone is a single base away; this may be a read error. The conserved phenylalanine or tryptophan normally closing the CDR3 is absent here, so this likely arose from a read error. The rearrangement uses TRBV6-5 and TRBJ2-1; 10 bases are shared with TRBD2. The CDR3 has 15 amino acids. Germline V CDR1 and CDR2: MNHEY, SVGAGI. V gave up 6 bases and J gave up 4 bases; unmatched junction bases: 6. The CDR3 spells CASRRTSGSYNEQFI. In DNA form, the CDR3 reads TGTGCCAGCAGGCGGACTAGCGGTTCTTACAATGAGCAGTTCATC.

As to this clonotype: Just one base apart from a much larger clone, this may be a read error. The rearrangement links TRBV5-1 to TRBJ2-5; no reliable D call. Germline lookup yields CDR1 SGHRS and CDR2 YFSETQ. The CDR3 is 14 residues long. DNA of the CDR3: TGCGCCGGCAGCGTATTAGGGATTGAGGAGACCCAGTACTTC. This translates into CAGSVLGIEETQYF.

In its sample, this clonotype was seen many times. The junction shows a germline mismatch at one end, possibly a read error. This chain uses TRBV28 with TRBJ1-4, with D perhaps TRBD1 (5 bases). The germline gives CDR1 MDHEN, CDR2 SYDVKM. CDR3 length equals 14 residues. The CDR3 DNA is TGTGCCAGCAGTCTCCGACAGAGTAATGACAAACTGTTTTTT. Its translation: CASSLRQSNDKLFF.

V gene TRBV27 combines with J gene TRBJ1-2, with D tentatively TRBD1 (5 bases). CDR3 size: 13 residues. With 6 bases removed from V and 8 bases from J, the gap between germline ends came to 16 bases. CDR1 and CDR2 from the germline V gene are MNHEY and SMNVEV (reference sequence). DNA for the CDR3: TGTGCCAGCAGCCCACGAGTGGGGGAGGGCTACACCTTC. It encodes CASSPRVGEGYTF.

Concerning this clonotype: The CDR3 end shows no conserved phenylalanine or tryptophan, and so a read error is likely. The V call is TRBV5-5, the J call TRBJ2-3, with 12 bases aligning to TRBD1. The CDR3 covers 18 residues. Germline V gene data show CDR1 as SGHKS and CDR2 as YYEKEE (reference sequence). The junction had 9 bases not matched to a gene; V was cut back by 4 bases and J by 0 bases. The CDR3 is CASSIRGTGGPSTDTQYL. CDR3 in DNA: TGTGCCAGCAGCATCCGGGGGACAGGGGGCCCTAGCACAGATACGCAGTATTTG.

This clonotype was observed a handful of times. V and J are TRBV19 and TRBJ2-1; 8 nucleotides match TRBD1. V dropped 2 bases and J dropped 2; count of bases not matched to a gene: 5. Germline-derived CDR1 and CDR2 are LNHDA and SQIVND (reference sequence). This CDR3 contains 16 residues. The CDR3 protein is CASSIRGTGTYNEQFF. In DNA form, the CDR3 reads TGTGCCAGTAGTATAAGGGGGACAGGAACCTACAATGAGCAGTTCTTC. The full variable domain, with the rest looked up from reference TRBV19 and TRBJ2-1, is DGGITQSPKYLFRKEGQNVTLSCEQNLNHDAMYWYRQDPGQGLRLIYYSQIVNDFQKGDIAEGYSVSREKKESFPLTVTSAQKNPTAFYLCASSIRGTGTYNEQFFGPGTRLTVL.

The chain links TRBV20-1 to TRBJ2-1; 8 bases match TRBD2. The ends lost 2 bases at V and 10 bases at J; junction bases unmatched: 4. Germline V gene sequence: CDR1 DFQATT, CDR2 SNEGSKA (reference sequence). The CDR3 consists of 12 residues. The CDR3 region is CSARSGGCEQFF. The CDR3 DNA follows: TGCAGTGCTAGATCGGGGGGGTGCGAGCAGTTCTTC.

The gene calls are TRBV11-2 and TRBJ2-5; a weak D match, TRBD2 (5 bases). The germline gives CDR1 SGHAT, CDR2 FQNNGV. Trimming removed 0 bases at V and 0 bases at J, with 17 bases between. The CDR3 sequence is 18 residues long. CDR3 loop: CASSLDRASGTNQETQYF. In nucleotides, the CDR3 is TGTGCCAGCAGCTTAGATCGGGCGAGCGGAACTAACCAAGAGACCCAGTACTTC.

The V call is TRBV6-5, the J call TRBJ1-6; weak D call: TRBD1 (5 bases). Germline values: CDR1 MNHEY, CDR2 SVGAGI. The CDR3 runs 12 residues. V lost 4 bases to trimming and J lost 14 bases, with 12 bases between them. CDR3 sequence reads: CASSSFPGALHF. CDR3 bases: TGTGCCAGCAGTTCTTTCCCGGGGGCCCTCCACTTT.

On this clonotype: It may be a read error: a sequence one base away is much more abundant. V gene TRBV6-5 combines with J gene TRBJ2-6; D not certain. V was cut by 6 bases and J by 7 bases, with 7 bases left in between. From germline, CDR1 is MNHEY and CDR2 SVGAGI. This CDR3 comprises 12 residues. For the CDR3, the DNA is TGTGCCAGCAGCCCCCTCGCCAACGTCCTGACTTTC. It encodes CASSPLANVLTF.

This clonotype has just a few counts. This rearrangement joins TRBV12-3 or TRBV12-4 to TRBJ1-5; D is unresolved. Trimming left V 4 bases short and J 3 bases short, with 7 bases between. The CDR3 length is 13 residues. This CDR3 reads CASSSDINQPQHF. The DNA for the CDR3 is TGTGCCAGCAGTTCCGACATCAATCAGCCCCAGCATTTT.

The V call is TRBV2, the J call TRBJ2-5, with D possibly matching TRBD2 (6 bases). CDR3 length equals 14 residues. Trimming shortened V by 4 bases and J by 11 bases, and 20 bases separated the two germline ends. Germline CDR1 is SNHLY and CDR2 is FYNNEI. The CDR3: CASSGAGPLGKQYF. CDR3 nucleotides: TGTGCCAGCAGTGGGGCGGGGCCACTTGGGAAACAGTACTTC.

The chain couples TRBV11-3 to TRBJ1-1, with D possibly being TRBD1 (6 bases). The CDR3 consists of 12 residues. Trimming cost V 4 bases and J 7 bases, with 10 bases left between them. CDR1 and CDR2 (germline): SGHNT, YENEEA. The CDR3 nucleotides are TGTGCCAGCAGCTCAGGACAGCTTGAAGCTTTCTTT. It is translated as CASSSGQLEAFF.

J is TRBJ1-4 and V is TRBV12-3 or TRBV12-4, with D hard to call. V was clipped by 5 bases and J by 5 bases, with 12 bases between them. The CDR3 is 14 residues long. Written as DNA, the CDR3 is TGTGCCAGCAGTCGACACGCACGGAATGAAAAACTGTTTTTT. Translated, it gives CASSRHARNEKLFF.

A word on this clonotype: A read error may be the cause here, since a much bigger clone is one base away. The chain couples TRBV7-2 to TRBJ1-4, with unresolved D. V was clipped by 8 bases and J by 7 bases, with 17 bases between them. The CDR3 totals 14 residues. The germline V gene has CDR1 SGHTA and CDR2 FQGNSA. CDR3 region: CASEYGVGSEKLFF. The DNA of the CDR3 is TGTGCCAGCGAATACGGGGTGGGAAGTGAAAAACTGTTTTTT.

This clonotype has at least ten counts. This chain uses TRBV21-1 with TRBJ2-6; TRBD2 is the table's D call and was not checked against the DNA. TRBV21-1 is a listed pseudogene. CDR3 length: 19 residues. Here the CDR3 DNA reads TGTGCCAGCAGCAAGCCGACTAGCGGGGGGCCCCCTGGGGCCAACGTCCTGACTTTC. Translated, it gives CASSKPTSGGPPGANVLTF.

V usage is TRBV20-1 and J usage is TRBJ1-1, with D unclear. In germline, CDR1 is DFQATT, CDR2 SNEGSKA (reference sequence). V lost 4 bases and J 2 bases, leaving 14 bases between the germline ends. The CDR3 runs 14 residues. CDR3 nucleotides: TGCAGTGCTACCCGTTCTGGCATAAACACTGAAGCTTTCTTT. As protein: CSATRSGINTEAFF.

This clonotype occurred many times. The V gene is TRBV5-5, the J gene TRBJ2-5; possibly TRBD1 for D (7 bases). The CDR3 is made up of 16 amino acids. Trimming cost V 6 bases and J 5 bases, with 23 bases left between them. CDR1 is SGHKS and CDR2 is YYEKEE in the germline V gene (reference sequence). The CDR3 DNA is TGTGCCAGCAACATCGTCCCGGCCTCAGGGGGGGAGACCCAGTACTTC. Its protein is CASNIVPASGGETQYF.

This clonotype was counted ten times or more. The chain has TRBV27 and TRBJ1-4, with 7 bases aligning to TRBD1. The CDR3 totals 13 residues. Germline CDR1 MNHEY, CDR2 SMNVEV (reference sequence). J gave up 7 bases and V 6 bases, and 5 bases lay outside the gene matches. CDR3 bases: TGTGCCAGCAGCGACAGGGCCGGTGAAAAACTGTTTTTT. Protein: CASSDRAGEKLFF.

This clonotype has a handful of counts. The chain recombines TRBV28 with TRBJ1-5, with 7 bases fitting TRBD1. This CDR3 is 15 amino acids long. V was pared by 6 bases and J by 4 bases, with 9 bases of the junction left unmatched. CDR1 is MDHEN and CDR2 is SYDVKM in the germline V gene. The CDR3 sequence: CASRSDRLRNQPQHF. In DNA, the CDR3 is TGTGCCAGCAGGTCGGACAGGCTCCGGAATCAGCCCCAGCATTTT. The full variable domain, completed using reference TRBV28 and TRBJ1-5, is DVKVTQSSRYLVKRTGEKVFLECVQDMDHENMFWYRQDPGLGLRLIYFSYDVKMKEKGDIPEGYSVSREKKERFSLILESASTNQTSMYLCASRSDRLRNQPQHFGDGTRLSIL.